The 8 T cell receptor beta chains given below trace back to one sample, sequenced in a study of blood T cell repertoires in COVID-19. Assay: immunoSEQ multiplex PCR; the TCRdb copy retains only in-frame clones and omits some. The sample records about 260,000 clones, approximately 90% being singletons. Sequencing was performed on peripheral blood. The origin of the receptors is a woman between 35 and 50 years old with acute or convalescent COVID-19.

The chain carries TRBV30 and TRBJ2-3; D gene ambiguous. Trimming removed 7 bases at V and 0 bases at J, with 11 bases between. This CDR3 is built from 13 residues. In germline, CDR1 is GTSNPN, CDR2 SVGIG (reference sequence). DNA of the CDR3: TGTGCCTACATCCGACACAGCACAGATACGCAGTATTTT. Translation: CAYIRHSTDTQYF.

The V and J genes are TRBV5-1 and TRBJ1-2; D unresolved. V was clipped by 0 bases and J by 1 base, with 7 bases between them. This CDR3 is built from 14 residues. Germline V CDR1 and CDR2: SGHRS, YFSETQ. Here the CDR3 DNA reads TGCGCCAGCAGCTTGGATCGGGGTAACTATGGCTACACCTTC. It translates to CASSLDRGNYGYTF.

The chain carries TRBV7-9 and TRBJ1-3; a weak D match, TRBD1 (6 bases). The CDR3 runs 15 residues. CDR1 is SEHNR and CDR2 is FQNEAQ in the germline V gene (reference sequence). V was pared by 5 bases and J by 2 bases, with 13 bases between. The chain's CDR3 is CASSPIAGAGNTIYF. The CDR3 nucleotides are TGTGCCAGCAGCCCCATCGCAGGGGCTGGAAACACCATATATTTT.

The chain carries TRBV18 and TRBJ2-1; 7 bases map to TRBD2. Germline trimming cut 6 bases from V and 6 bases from J; bases unmatched to any gene: 5. The CDR3 has 13 residues. CDR1 KGHSH and CDR2 LQKENI come from the germline V gene. This CDR3 is CASSGTTANEQFF. The CDR3 DNA sequence: TGTGCCAGCTCCGGGACTACCGCCAATGAGCAGTTCTTC.

V and J are TRBV2 and TRBJ2-6, with unresolved D. V dropped 6 bases and J dropped 0 bases, with 9 bases sitting between them. Germline CDR1 SNHLY, CDR2 FYNNEI. The length of the CDR3 is 15 residues. The CDR3 region is CASSNSVSGANVLTF. The CDR3 DNA reads TGTGCCAGCAGCAACTCGGTCTCTGGGGCCAACGTCCTGACTTTC.

The rearrangement uses TRBV16 and TRBJ1-2, with D perhaps matching TRBD1 (5 bases). The CDR3 is made up of 15 amino acids. V lost 0 bases to trimming and J lost 4 bases, with 12 bases between them. The germline V gene has CDR1 KGHSY and CDR2 FQNENV. As DNA, the CDR3 is TGTGCCAGCAGCCAATCTGGAGGGGTCGGCTATGGCTACACCTTC. Translated: CASSQSGGVGYGYTF.

J is TRBJ1-2 and V is TRBV6-4; D gene uncertain. The CDR3 contains 14 residues. The germline V gene has CDR1 MRHNA and CDR2 SNTAGT. V was cut by 4 bases and J by 1 base, with 10 bases left in between. For the CDR3, the DNA is TGTGCCAGCAGTGTCGACACCTTTAACTATGGCTACACCTTC. It specifies CASSVDTFNYGYTF.

This chain connects TRBV27 to TRBJ1-6; weak D call: TRBD1 (6 bases). Germline CDR1 is MNHEY and CDR2 is SMNVEV (reference sequence). The V and J ends lost 6 bases and 6 bases respectively, with 12 bases between them. The CDR3 is 14 residues long. CDR3 bases: TGTGCCAGCAGGGACAGTTTATTTAATTCACCCCTCCACTTT. It specifies CASRDSLFNSPLHF.